This is a list of T cell receptor beta chains from one sample in a study of blood T cell repertoires in COVID-19. Profiling relied on immunoSEQ multiplex PCR, and the TCRdb table lists in-frame clones only, not all of them. The table has 140,000 to 150,000 clones, around 90% seen once. The sequencing sample was made of peripheral blood. Receptors were obtained from a man aged 65-85 years with acute or convalescent COVID-19. Each CDR3 is given with its conserved first and last residue. The D gene is left open where the match is weak. Where a row states a size, it is once, few, many or the class of an expanded clone; other rows omit it.

V: TRBV28; D: .; size: .; J: TRBJ1-1; CDR3: CASSISRTEAFF; DNA: TGTGCCAGCAGTATTAGCCGGACTGAAGCTTTCTTT
V: TRBV7-6; D: .; size: .; J: TRBJ2-6; CDR3: CASSAGGSGANVLTF; DNA: TGTGCCAGCAGCGCCGGGGGTTCTGGGGCCAACGTCCTGACTTTC
V: TRBV5-6; D: TRBD1; size: .; J: TRBJ1-2; CDR3: CASTYTGGFIYGYTF; DNA: TGTGCCAGCACCTATACAGGGGGCTTTATCTATGGCTACACCTTC
V: TRBV19; D: TRBD1; size: .; J: TRBJ1-1; CDR3: CASSTQGHNTEAFF; DNA: TGTGCCAGTAGTACACAGGGGCACAACACTGAAGCTTTCTTT
V: TRBV5-1; D: .; size: once; J: TRBJ1-6; CDR3: CASSVDSPGNSPLHF; DNA: TGCGCCAGCAGCGTGGACAGTCCGGGGAATTCACCCCTCCACTTT
V: TRBV7-9; D: .; size: .; J: TRBJ2-7; CDR3: CASSLGGNRVRF; DNA: TGTGCCAGCAGCTTAGGGGGTAACAGGGTGCGCTTC
V: TRBV19; D: TRBD1; size: .; J: TRBJ2-5; CDR3: CASRRDSQETQYF; DNA: TGTGCCAGTAGAAGGGACAGTCAAGAGACCCAGTACTTC
V: TRBV6-4; D: TRBD1; size: .; J: TRBJ1-1; CDR3: CASRAGQGKMNTEAFF; DNA: TGTGCCAGCAGAGCGGGACAGGGTAAGATGAACACTGAAGCTTTCTTT
V: TRBV18; D: .; size: .; J: TRBJ1-3; CDR3: CASSPVQGSGNTIYF; DNA: TGTGCCAGCTCACCCGTACAGGGATCTGGAAACACCATATATTTT
V: TRBV27; D: .; size: .; J: TRBJ1-3; CDR3: CASRCRPGLRPGNTIYF; DNA: TGTGCCAGCAGGTGCCGTCCGGGGTTGAGGCCTGGAAACACCATATATTTT
V: TRBV6-6; D: .; size: .; J: TRBJ1-2; CDR3: CASSPTGSQTYGYTF; DNA: TGTGCCAGCAGTCCTACCGGGTCCCAAACCTATGGCTACACCTTC
V: TRBV30; D: .; size: .; J: TRBJ1-3; CDR3: CALGRSSGNTIYF; DNA: TGTGCCCTGGGCCGCAGCTCTGGAAACACCATATATTTT
V: TRBV5-4; D: TRBD1; size: .; J: TRBJ1-1; CDR3: CASSDRTGGENTEAFF; DNA: TGTGCCAGCAGCGACCGGACAGGGGGTGAGAACACTGAAGCTTTCTTT
V: TRBV5-8; D: TRBD1; size: .; J: TRBJ1-4; CDR3: CASSLTGTGGEKLFF; DNA: TGTGCCAGCAGCTTGACTGGGACAGGGGGCGAAAAACTGTTTTTT
V: TRBV6-5; D: .; size: .; J: TRBJ1-3; CDR3: CASARDGSSGNTIYF; DNA: TGTGCCAGCGCCCGGGACGGGAGCTCTGGAAACACCATATATTTT
V: TRBV28; D: .; size: .; J: TRBJ2-2; CDR3: CATTRPGELFF; DNA: TGTGCCACCACGAGGCCCGGGGAGCTGTTTTTT
V: TRBV19; D: .; size: .; J: TRBJ2-2; CDR3: CASSSGLGVNTGELFF; DNA: TGTGCCAGTAGTTCCGGACTGGGAGTCAACACCGGGGAGCTGTTTTTT
V: TRBV7-6; D: .; size: once; J: TRBJ2-5; CDR3: CASSPLSGAQYF; DNA: TGTGCCAGCAGCCCCCTTTCCGGGGCCCAGTACTTC
V: TRBV6-5; D: .; size: .; J: TRBJ2-2; CDR3: CASSPGANTGELFF; DNA: TGTGCCAGCAGCCCCGGTGCGAACACCGGGGAGCTGTTTTTT
V: TRBV7-9; D: .; size: once; J: TRBJ1-6; CDR3: CASSLAPGGNNSPLHF; DNA: TGTGCCAGCAGCTTAGCGCCGGGGGGAAATAATTCACCCCTCCACTTT
V: TRBV2; D: .; size: .; J: TRBJ1-3; CDR3: CASSLGGVSGNTIYF; DNA: TGTGCCAGCAGCCTAGGGGGGGTTTCTGGAAACACCATATATTTT
V: TRBV5-1; D: TRBD1; size: .; J: TRBJ2-1; CDR3: CASSAGTAYNEQFF; DNA: TGCGCCAGCAGCGCCGGGACAGCCTACAATGAGCAGTTCTTC
V: TRBV25-1; D: TRBD1; size: once; J: TRBJ2-5; CDR3: CASSTDRVRETQYF; DNA: TGTGCCAGCAGTACGGACAGGGTTAGAGAGACCCAGTACTTC
V: TRBV5-1; D: .; size: .; J: TRBJ2-6; CDR3: CASSRISSGANVLTF; DNA: TGCGCCAGCAGCCGAATCAGCTCTGGGGCCAACGTCCTGACTTTC
V: TRBV5-4; D: .; size: .; J: TRBJ2-3; CDR3: CASTQTGTQYF; DNA: TGTGCCAGCACCCAAACCGGTACGCAGTATTTT
V: TRBV5-1; D: TRBD1; size: .; J: TRBJ2-2; CDR3: CASRPGGRSGELFF; DNA: TGCGCCAGCAGACCAGGGGGCCGTAGCGGGGAGCTGTTTTTT
V: TRBV19; D: .; size: .; J: TRBJ2-1; CDR3: CASKMPGMDEQFF; DNA: TGTGCCAGTAAGATGCCAGGGATGGATGAGCAGTTCTTC
V: TRBV25-1; D: .; size: .; J: TRBJ1-4; CDR3: CASSAQGTREKLFF; DNA: TGTGCCAGCAGTGCTCAGGGAACTCGGGAAAAACTGTTTTTT
V: TRBV5-3; D: .; size: .; J: TRBJ2-1; CDR3: CARSARVPYNEQFF; DNA: TGTGCCAGAAGCGCCAGGGTTCCCTACAATGAGCAGTTCTTC
V: TRBV5-4; D: TRBD1; size: .; J: TRBJ1-4; CDR3: CASSVGQGTTNEKLFF; DNA: TGTGCCAGCAGCGTCGGACAGGGGACAACTAATGAAAAACTGTTTTTT
V: TRBV10-1; D: .; size: .; J: TRBJ2-2; CDR3: CASSEGSGELFF; DNA: TGCGCCAGCAGTGAGGGGAGCGGGGAGCTGTTTTTT
V: TRBV12-3/TRBV12-4; D: .; size: .; J: TRBJ2-7; CDR3: CASSLGRFDEQYF; DNA: TGTGCCAGCAGCTTAGGGAGGTTCGACGAGCAGTACTTC
V: TRBV6-5; D: TRBD1; size: .; J: TRBJ2-5; CDR3: CASSYHGDRATETQYF; DNA: TGTGCCAGCAGTTACCACGGGGACAGGGCGACGGAGACCCAGTACTTC
V: TRBV18; D: TRBD1; size: few; J: TRBJ1-5; CDR3: CASSPGQGDQPQHF; DNA: TGTGCCAGCTCACCCGGACAGGGAGATCAGCCCCAGCATTTT
V: TRBV11-2; D: .; size: once; J: TRBJ1-5; CDR3: CASSHGQSNQPQHF; DNA: TGTGCCAGCAGCCATGGACAGTCCAATCAGCCCCAGCATTTT
V: TRBV28; D: .; size: few; J: TRBJ1-5; CDR3: CASSGQKHQPQHF; DNA: TGTGCCAGCAGTGGGCAGAAACATCAGCCCCAGCATTTT
V: TRBV28; D: TRBD1; size: .; J: TRBJ1-6; CDR3: CASRLDRGGNSPLHF; DNA: TGTGCCAGCAGACTTGACAGGGGTGGGAATTCACCCCTCCACTTT
V: TRBV3-1/TRBV3-2; D: TRBD2; size: .; J: TRBJ2-7; CDR3: CASSQDWLAGDLVAEQYF; DNA: TGTGCCAGCAGCCAAGATTGGCTAGCGGGAGATTTAGTGGCTGAGCAGTACTTC
V: TRBV2; D: .; size: .; J: TRBJ1-1; CDR3: CASLTDMNTEAFF; DNA: TGTGCCAGCTTAACGGACATGAACACTGAAGCTTTCTTT
V: TRBV5-8; D: TRBD2; size: .; J: TRBJ2-3; CDR3: CASSASNGLAETDTQYF; DNA: TGTGCCAGCAGCGCCTCGAATGGACTAGCGGAAACAGATACGCAGTATTTT
V: TRBV6-5; D: TRBD1; size: .; J: TRBJ1-6; CDR3: CASSYSRDRVGSPLHF; DNA: TGTGCCAGCAGTTACTCAAGGGACAGGGTGGGTTCACCCCTCCACTTT
V: TRBV5-1; D: TRBD1; size: few; J: TRBJ1-4; CDR3: CASSLGDSDGELFF; DNA: TGCGCCAGCAGCTTAGGGGACAGCGACGGGGAACTGTTTTTT
V: TRBV7-3; D: .; size: .; J: TRBJ2-3; CDR3: CASSSITLSGRGKDTQYF; DNA: TGTGCCAGCAGCTCAATTACCCTGTCCGGCAGGGGCAAAGATACGCAGTATTTT
V: TRBV6-5; D: TRBD1; size: once; J: TRBJ1-2; CDR3: CASLLSGTANYGYTF; DNA: TGTGCCAGCCTATTGTCGGGGACAGCTAACTATGGCTACACCTTC
V: TRBV7-2; D: .; size: .; J: TRBJ2-5; CDR3: CASSLVGAETQYF; DNA: TGTGCCAGCAGCTTAGTGGGGGCAGAGACCCAGTACTTC
V: TRBV10-3; D: .; size: .; J: TRBJ1-1; CDR3: CAISESNVVKQGPWGTEAFF; DNA: TGTGCCATCAGTGAGTCTAACGTAGTTAAGCAGGGTCCCTGGGGCACTGAAGCTTTCTTT